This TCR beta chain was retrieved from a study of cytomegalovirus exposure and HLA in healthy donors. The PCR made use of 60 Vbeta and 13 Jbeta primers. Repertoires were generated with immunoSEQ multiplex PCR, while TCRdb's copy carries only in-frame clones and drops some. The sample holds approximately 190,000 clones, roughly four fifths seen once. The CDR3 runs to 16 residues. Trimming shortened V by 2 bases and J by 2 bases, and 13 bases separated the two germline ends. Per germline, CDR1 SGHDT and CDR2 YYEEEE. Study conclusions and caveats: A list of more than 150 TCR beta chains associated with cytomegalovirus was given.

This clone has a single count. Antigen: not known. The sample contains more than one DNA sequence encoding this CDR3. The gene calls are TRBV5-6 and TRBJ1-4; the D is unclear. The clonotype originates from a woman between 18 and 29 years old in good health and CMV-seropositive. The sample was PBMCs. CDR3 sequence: CASSFFAGRTNEKLFF. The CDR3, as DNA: TGTGCCAGCAGCTTTTTTGCGGGAAGGACTAATGAAAAACTGTTTTTT.